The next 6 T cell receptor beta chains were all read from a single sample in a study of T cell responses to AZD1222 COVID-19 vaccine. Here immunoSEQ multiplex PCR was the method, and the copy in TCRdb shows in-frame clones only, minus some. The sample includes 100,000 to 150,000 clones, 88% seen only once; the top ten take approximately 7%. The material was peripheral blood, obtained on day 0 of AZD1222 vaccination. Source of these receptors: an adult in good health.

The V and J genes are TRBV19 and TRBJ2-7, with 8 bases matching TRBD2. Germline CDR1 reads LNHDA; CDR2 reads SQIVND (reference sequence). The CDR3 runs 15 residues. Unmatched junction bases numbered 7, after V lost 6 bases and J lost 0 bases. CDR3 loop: CASRVTSGNSYEQYF. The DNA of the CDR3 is TGTGCCAGTAGGGTTACTAGCGGTAACTCCTACGAGCAGTACTTC.

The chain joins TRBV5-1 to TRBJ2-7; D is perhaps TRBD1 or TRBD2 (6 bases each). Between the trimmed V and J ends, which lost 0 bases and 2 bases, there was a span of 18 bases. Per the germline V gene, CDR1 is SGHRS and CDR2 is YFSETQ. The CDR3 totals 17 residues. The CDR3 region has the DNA TGCGCCAGCAGCTTGGAAGGGGGGCCATCTTTCGCCTACGAGCAGTACTTC. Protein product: CASSLEGGPSFAYEQYF.

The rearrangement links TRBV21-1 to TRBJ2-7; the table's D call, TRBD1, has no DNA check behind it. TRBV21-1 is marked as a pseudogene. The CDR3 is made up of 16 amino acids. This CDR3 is CASSKGKGLVSYEQYF. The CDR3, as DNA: TGTGCCAGCAGCAAAGGGAAGGGGCTTGTGTCCTACGAGCAGTACTTC.

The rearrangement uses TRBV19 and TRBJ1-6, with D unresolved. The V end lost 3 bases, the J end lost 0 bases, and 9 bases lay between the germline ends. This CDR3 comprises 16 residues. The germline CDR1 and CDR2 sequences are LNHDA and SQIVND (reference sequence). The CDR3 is CASSMGGSSYNSPLHF. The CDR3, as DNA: TGTGCCAGTAGTATGGGCGGAAGCTCCTATAATTCACCCCTCCACTTT.

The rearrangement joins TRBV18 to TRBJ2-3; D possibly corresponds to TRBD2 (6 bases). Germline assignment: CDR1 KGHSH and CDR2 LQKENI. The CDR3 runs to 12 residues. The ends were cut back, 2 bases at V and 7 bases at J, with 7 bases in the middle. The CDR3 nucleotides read TGTGCCAGCTCACCAGGAGGGTATACGCAGTATTTT. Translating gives CASSPGGYTQYF.

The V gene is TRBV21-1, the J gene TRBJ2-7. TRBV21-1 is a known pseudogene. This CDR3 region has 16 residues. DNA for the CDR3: TGTGCCAGCAGCAAATCCAAGCTGGGGGTAAGGAACGAGCAGTACTTC. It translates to CASSKSKLGVRNEQYF.